This T cell receptor beta chain came from a study of immune cell composition in non-small cell lung cancer. Study information: Tumours were mainly lung adenocarcinoma or squamous cell carcinoma.

As concerns this clone: Antigen: not known.

General observations from the study: About 80% of squamous and 25% to 35% of adenocarcinoma cases had tumour-associated clones >0.5%.

The normal lung sample lay at least 3 cm, and maximally far, from the tumour. Trimming took 1 base from V and 2 from J; bases not matched to a gene: 8. Germline loops: CDR1 SGHRS, CDR2 YFSETQ. There are 17 residues in the CDR3. Method: immunoSEQ multiplex PCR; TCRdb's copy keeps in-frame clones and lacks some. The sample includes fewer than 20,000 clones, 70% to 80% of them seen just once. A further study also used this sample, focusing on CD4 T cells in lung cancer. From that paper: Neoantigen-specific CD4+ T-cell clones and TCRs were isolated from blood. Prior treatments included platinum chemotherapy, and some patients had nivolumab or pembrolizumab.

The sequence came from a human donor with non-small cell lung cancer. The chain combines TRBV5-1 with TRBJ2-5, with 10 nucleotides matching TRBD2. The sequenced material came from non-adjacent lung tissue. CDR3 sequence: CASSLLLAGGGQETQYF. The CDR3 nucleotides read TGCGCCAGCAGCTTGTTATTAGCGGGGGGCGGTCAAGAGACCCAGTACTTC.